This entry features one TCR beta chain sequence. The data derive from a study of blood T cell repertoires in COVID-19. About the research overall: The samples span acute and convalescent COVID-19 from the United States, Italy and Spain. Sample material is recorded as cDNA or gDNA derived from T cells, B-cell-depleted T cells, or PBMCs.

The ends lost 4 bases at V and 6 bases at J; junction bases unmatched: 18. Germline V gene sequence: CDR1 WNHNN, CDR2 SYGVQD (reference sequence). This CDR3 is built from 20 residues. Original methodology: Estimation of nucleated cell counts relied on the amplification of reference gene primers. The assay was immunoSEQ multiplex PCR, and TCRdb's table has in-frame clones only and misses some. That table is the source of V, J and clone size, and D and trimming were worked out from the DNA. The top ten hold about 3.9% of the sample, which has under 30,000 clones, over 85% seen once. The chain links TRBV10-1 to TRBJ2-1; 13 bases map to TRBD2. The source of this sequence is a human donor with active COVID-19. The donor label of this sample is uncertain. Sequencing used peripheral blood. CDR3 loop: CASSGHRGRGLAGAGNEQFF. For the CDR3, the DNA is TGCGCCAGCAGTGGTCACAGGGGAAGAGGACTAGCGGGAGCAGGCAATGAGCAGTTCTTC.